These T cell receptor beta chains were read from a single sample in a study of Ad26.COV2.S vaccination and SARS-CoV-2 variants. Libraries were prepared by immunoSEQ multiplex PCR; TCRdb keeps only in-frame clonotypes and omits some of them. Of more than 400,000 clones listed, less than 95% are singletons. The source was peripheral blood, collected in a trial of Ad26.COV2.S vaccine versus placebo. These receptors were collected from a person between 18 and 65 years old who received the Ad26.COV2.S COVID-19 vaccine or a placebo. Both conserved end residues are part of each CDR3. The order of the fields is V gene, CDR3 length, clone size, D gene, J gene, CDR3 DNA, CDR3 protein. D genes are given only for firm matches. Clone size appears in some rows only: once, few, many, or a class for an expanded clone.

>TRBV7-6|16|.|TRBD2|TRBJ2-3
TGTGCCAGCAGCCCCACGGCGGGAGGGAGCACAGATACGCAGTATTTT
CASSPTAGGSTDTQYF
>TRBV7-3|17|.|.|TRBJ2-2
TGTGCCAGCAGCTTAACTTCATATAGGAGTGACACCGGGGAGCTGTTTTTT
CASSLTSYRSDTGELFF
>TRBV11-3|15|.|TRBD1|TRBJ2-2
TGTGCCAGCAGTCTACAGGGGGCGGGTACCGGGGAGCTGTTTTTT
CASSLQGAGTGELFF
>TRBV19|17|.|TRBD1|TRBJ2-6
TGTGCCAGTAGGACCGGGACAGGGGGCTTCGGGGCCAACGTCCTGACTTTC
CASRTGTGGFGANVLTF
>TRBV6-1|16|.|.|TRBJ2-2
TGTGCCAGCAGTGAAGATCTACAGGGAGAAGCCGGGGAGCTGTTTTTT
CASSEDLQGEAGELFF
>TRBV19|12|.|TRBD1|TRBJ1-6
TGTGCCAGTAGTACAGGGGGCGCGGCCCTCCACTTT
CASSTGGAALHF
>TRBV10-3|13|.|.|TRBJ1-1
TGTGCCATCATGGAAGGGCGGAACACTGAAGCTTTCTTT
CAIMEGRNTEAFF
>TRBV19|13|few|.|TRBJ1-5
TGTGCCAGCGACCGGGGCGGCAATCAGCCCCAGCATTTT
CASDRGGNQPQHF
>TRBV30|12|.|.|TRBJ1-4
TGTGCCTGGAGAGAAAACTGGGAAAAACTGTTTTTT
CAWRENWEKLFF
>TRBV2|17|.|TRBD2|TRBJ2-1
TGTGCCAGCCGGAGGCTAGCGGGAGGGGACTCCTACAATGAGCAGTTCTTC
CASRRLAGGDSYNEQFF
>TRBV2|16|.|.|TRBJ1-2
TGTGCCAGCAGTGAGCGGAGTCCGAGACTTAACTATGGCTACACCTTC
CASSERSPRLNYGYTF
>TRBV7-6|20|.|TRBD2|TRBJ2-3
TGTGCCAGCAGCTCGCGAGCCGGGACTAGCGGGACTTCCGTCCACAATACGCAGTATTTT
CASSSRAGTSGTSVHNTQYF
>TRBV12-3/TRBV12-4|11|.|.|TRBJ2-1
TGTGCCAGCAGGGAACAGGGTGGGCAGTTCTTC
CASREQGGQFF
>TRBV3-1/TRBV3-2|16|.|.|TRBJ1-2
TGTGCCAGCAGCCAAGGGGGCAGTGCGGTAGGCTTCGGCTACACCTTC
CASSQGGSAVGFGYTF
>TRBV27|15|.|TRBD1|TRBJ2-7
TGTGCCAGCAGCCTTACAGGGGAGAGCTCCTACGAGCAGTACTTC
CASSLTGESSYEQYF
>TRBV7-2|13|once|.|TRBJ1-6
TGTGCCAGCAGCTCAGGCAGTTATTCACCCCTCCACTTT
CASSSGSYSPLHF